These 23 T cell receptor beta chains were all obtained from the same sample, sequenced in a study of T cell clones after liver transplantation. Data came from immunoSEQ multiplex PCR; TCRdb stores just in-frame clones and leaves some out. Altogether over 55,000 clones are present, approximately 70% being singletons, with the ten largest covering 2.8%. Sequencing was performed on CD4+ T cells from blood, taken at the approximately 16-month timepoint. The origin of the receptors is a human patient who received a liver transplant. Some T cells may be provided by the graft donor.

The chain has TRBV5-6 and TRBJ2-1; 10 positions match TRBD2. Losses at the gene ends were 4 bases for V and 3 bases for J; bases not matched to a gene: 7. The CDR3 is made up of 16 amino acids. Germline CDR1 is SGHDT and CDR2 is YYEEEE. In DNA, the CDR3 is TGTGCCAGCAGCATCAGACTAGCGGGCCTCTACAATGAGCAGTTCTTC. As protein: CASSIRLAGLYNEQFF. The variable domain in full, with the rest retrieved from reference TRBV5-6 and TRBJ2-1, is DAGVTQSPTHLIKTRGQQVTLRCSPKSGHDTVSWYQQALGQGPQFIFQYYEEEERQRGNFPDRFSGHQFPNYSSELNVNALLLGDSALYLCASSIRLAGLYNEQFFGPGTRLTVL.

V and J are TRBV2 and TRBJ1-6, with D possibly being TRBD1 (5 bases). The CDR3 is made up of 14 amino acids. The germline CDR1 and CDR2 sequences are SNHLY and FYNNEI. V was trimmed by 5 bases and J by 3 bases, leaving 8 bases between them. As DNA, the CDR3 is TGTGCCAGCAGTCGGGACGGCTATAATTCACCCCTCCACTTT. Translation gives CASSRDGYNSPLHF.

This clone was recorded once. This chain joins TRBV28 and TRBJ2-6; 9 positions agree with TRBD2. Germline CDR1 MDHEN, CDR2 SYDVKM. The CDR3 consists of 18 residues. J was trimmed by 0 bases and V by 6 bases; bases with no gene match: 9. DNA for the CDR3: TGTGCCAGCAGAGGTGATAGCGGGAGAGGCTCTGGGGCCAACGTCCTGACTTTC. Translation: CASRGDSGRGSGANVLTF. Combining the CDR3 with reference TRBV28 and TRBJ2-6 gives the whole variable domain DVKVTQSSRYLVKRTGEKVFLECVQDMDHENMFWYRQDPGLGLRLIYFSYDVKMKEKGDIPEGYSVSREKKERFSLILESASTNQTSMYLCASRGDSGRGSGANVLTFGAGSRLTVL.

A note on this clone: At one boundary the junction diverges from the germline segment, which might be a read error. CDR3 sequence: CASSSSGLAGVGNNEQFF. The CDR3 DNA reads TGTGCTAGCAGCTCCTCGGGACTAGCGGGAGTGGGGAACAATGAGCAGTTCTTC. The chain recombines TRBV7-7 with TRBJ2-1; TRBD2 matches at 14 bases. Germline V CDR1 and CDR2: SSHAT, FNYEAQ (reference sequence). This CDR3 is 18 amino acids long.

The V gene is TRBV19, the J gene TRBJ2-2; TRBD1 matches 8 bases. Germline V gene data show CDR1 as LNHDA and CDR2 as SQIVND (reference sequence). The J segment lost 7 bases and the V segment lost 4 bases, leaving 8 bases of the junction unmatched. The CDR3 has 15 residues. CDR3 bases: TGTGCCAGTAGTACACCGACAGGGGCGGGCGGGGAGCTGTTTTTT. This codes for CASSTPTGAGGELFF.

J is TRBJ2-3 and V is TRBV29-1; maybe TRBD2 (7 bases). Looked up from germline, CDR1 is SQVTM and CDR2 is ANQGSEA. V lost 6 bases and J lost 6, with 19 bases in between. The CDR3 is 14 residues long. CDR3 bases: TGCAGCGTGCGTGCGGGGGCCCTCAGGGATACGCAGTATTTT. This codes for CSVRAGALRDTQYF.

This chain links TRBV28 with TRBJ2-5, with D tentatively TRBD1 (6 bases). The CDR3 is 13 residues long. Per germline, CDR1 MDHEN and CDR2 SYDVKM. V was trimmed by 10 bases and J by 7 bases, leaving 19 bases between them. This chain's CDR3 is CAIYRVGAGTQYF. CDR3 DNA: TGTGCCATCTACAGGGTAGGCGCGGGGACCCAGTACTTC.

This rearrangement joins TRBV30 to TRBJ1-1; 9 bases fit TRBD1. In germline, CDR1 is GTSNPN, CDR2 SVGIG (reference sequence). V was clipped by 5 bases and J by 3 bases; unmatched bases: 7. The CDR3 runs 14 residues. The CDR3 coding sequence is TGTGCCTGGGCTTGGGACAGGGAGGACACTGAAGCTTTCTTT. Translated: CAWAWDREDTEAFF.

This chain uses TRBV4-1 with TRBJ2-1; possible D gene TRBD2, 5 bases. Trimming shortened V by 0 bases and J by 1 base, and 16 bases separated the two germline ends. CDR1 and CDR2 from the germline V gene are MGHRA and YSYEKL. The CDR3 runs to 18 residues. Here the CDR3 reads CASSQDWAGMGSYNEQFF. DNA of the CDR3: TGCGCCAGCAGCCAAGATTGGGCCGGGATGGGGTCCTACAATGAGCAGTTCTTC.

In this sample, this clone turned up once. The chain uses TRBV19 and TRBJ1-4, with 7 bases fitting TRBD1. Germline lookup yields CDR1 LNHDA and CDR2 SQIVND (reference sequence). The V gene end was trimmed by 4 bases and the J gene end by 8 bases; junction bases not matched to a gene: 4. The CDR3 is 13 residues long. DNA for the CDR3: TGTGCCAGTAGTACGGGACAGAGAGAAAAACTGTTTTTT. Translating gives CASSTGQREKLFF. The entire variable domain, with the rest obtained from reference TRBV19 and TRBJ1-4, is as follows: DGGITQSPKYLFRKEGQNVTLSCEQNLNHDAMYWYRQDPGQGLRLIYYSQIVNDFQKGDIAEGYSVSREKKESFPLTVTSAQKNPTAFYLCASSTGQREKLFFGSGTQLSVL.

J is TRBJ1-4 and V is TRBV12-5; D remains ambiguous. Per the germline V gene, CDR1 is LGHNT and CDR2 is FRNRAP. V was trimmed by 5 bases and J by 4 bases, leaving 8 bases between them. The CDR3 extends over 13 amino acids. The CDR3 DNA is TGTGCTAGTGGTCCCCGCGGTAATGAAAAACTGTTTTTT. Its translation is CASGPRGNEKLFF.

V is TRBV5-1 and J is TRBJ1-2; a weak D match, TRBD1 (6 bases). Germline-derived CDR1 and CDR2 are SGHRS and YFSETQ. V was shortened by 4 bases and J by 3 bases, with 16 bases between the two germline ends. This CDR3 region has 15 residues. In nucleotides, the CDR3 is TGCGCCAGCAGCCAGGACCAACAGGGAGACTATGGCTACACCTTC. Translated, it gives CASSQDQQGDYGYTF. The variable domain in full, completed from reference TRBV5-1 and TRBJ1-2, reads KAGVTQTPRYLIKTRGQQVTLSCSPISGHRSVSWYQQTPGQGLQFLFEYFSETQRNKGNFPGRFSGRQFSNSRSEMNVSTLELGDSALYLCASSQDQQGDYGYTFGSGTRLTVV.

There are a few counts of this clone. The CDR3 sequence: CASSPAADATNEKLFF. CDR3 bases: TGTGCCAGCAGCCCGGCGGCGGACGCAACTAATGAAAAACTGTTTTTT. J is TRBJ1-4 and V is TRBV5-4; unclear D gene. The germline gives CDR1 SGHNT, CDR2 YYREEE (reference sequence). Trimming left V 4 bases short and J 0 bases short, with 13 bases between. This CDR3 is built from 16 residues.

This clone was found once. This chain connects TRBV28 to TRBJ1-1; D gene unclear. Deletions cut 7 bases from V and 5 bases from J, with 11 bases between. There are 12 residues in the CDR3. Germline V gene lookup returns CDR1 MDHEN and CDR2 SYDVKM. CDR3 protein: CASTPGRTEAFF. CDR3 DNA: TGTGCCAGCACCCCGGGAAGGACTGAAGCTTTCTTT. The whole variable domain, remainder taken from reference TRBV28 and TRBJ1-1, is DVKVTQSSRYLVKRTGEKVFLECVQDMDHENMFWYRQDPGLGLRLIYFSYDVKMKEKGDIPEGYSVSREKKERFSLILESASTNQTSMYLCASTPGRTEAFFGQGTRLTVV.

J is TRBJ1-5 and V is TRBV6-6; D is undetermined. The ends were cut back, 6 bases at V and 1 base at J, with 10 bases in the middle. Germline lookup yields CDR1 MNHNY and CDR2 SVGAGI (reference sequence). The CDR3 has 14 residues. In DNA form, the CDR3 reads TGTGCCAGCAGCCCAGACACAAGCAATCAGCCCCAGCATTTT. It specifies CASSPDTSNQPQHF.

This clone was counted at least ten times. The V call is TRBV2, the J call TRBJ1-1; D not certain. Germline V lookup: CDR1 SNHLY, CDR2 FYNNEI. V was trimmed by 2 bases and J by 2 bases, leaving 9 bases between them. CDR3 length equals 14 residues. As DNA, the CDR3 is TGTGCCAGCAGTGAAAGGTGGGGAAACACTGAAGCTTTCTTT. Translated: CASSERWGNTEAFF.

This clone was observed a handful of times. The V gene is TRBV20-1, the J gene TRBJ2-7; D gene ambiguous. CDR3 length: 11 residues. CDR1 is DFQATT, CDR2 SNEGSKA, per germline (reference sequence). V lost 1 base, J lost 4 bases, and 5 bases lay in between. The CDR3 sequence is CSARVGYEQYF. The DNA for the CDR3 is TGCAGTGCTAGAGTGGGTTACGAGCAGTACTTC.

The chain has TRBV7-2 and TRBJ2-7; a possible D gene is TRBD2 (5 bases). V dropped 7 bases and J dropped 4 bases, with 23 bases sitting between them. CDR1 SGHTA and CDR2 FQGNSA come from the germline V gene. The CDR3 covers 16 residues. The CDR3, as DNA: TGTGCCAGCACCCCCTCCCCGGACTGGAGGTCATACGAGCAGTACTTC. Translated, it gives CASTPSPDWRSYEQYF. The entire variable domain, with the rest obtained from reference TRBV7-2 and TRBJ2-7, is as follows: GAGVSQSPSNKVTEKGKDVELRCDPISGHTALYWYRQSLGQGLEFLIYFQGNSAPDKSGLPSDRFSAERTGGSVSTLTIQRTQQEDSAVYLCASTPSPDWRSYEQYFGPGTRLTVT.

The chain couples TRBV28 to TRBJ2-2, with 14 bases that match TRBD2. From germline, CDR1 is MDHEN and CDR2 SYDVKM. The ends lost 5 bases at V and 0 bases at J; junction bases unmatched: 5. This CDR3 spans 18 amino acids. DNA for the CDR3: TGTGCCAGCAGTAAGGGACTAGCGGGGGCCTCGAACACCGGGGAGCTGTTTTTT. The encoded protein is CASSKGLAGASNTGELFF.

This CDR3 is CASSRDRGGTKETQYF. CDR3 sequence (DNA): TGTGCCAGCAGCCGGGACAGGGGGGGAACCAAAGAGACCCAGTACTTC. The genes are TRBV5-4 and TRBJ2-5; 11 bases match TRBD1. This CDR3 is 16 amino acids long. J was trimmed by 3 bases and V by 4 bases; bases with no gene match: 8. Germline V gene sequence: CDR1 SGHNT, CDR2 YYREEE (reference sequence).

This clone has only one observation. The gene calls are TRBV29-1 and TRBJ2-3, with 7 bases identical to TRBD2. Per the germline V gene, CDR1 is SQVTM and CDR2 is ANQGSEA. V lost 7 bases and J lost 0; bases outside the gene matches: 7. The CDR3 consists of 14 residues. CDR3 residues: CSAGLGTSTDTQYF. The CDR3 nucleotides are TGCAGCGCTGGACTAGGGACTAGCACAGATACGCAGTATTTT.

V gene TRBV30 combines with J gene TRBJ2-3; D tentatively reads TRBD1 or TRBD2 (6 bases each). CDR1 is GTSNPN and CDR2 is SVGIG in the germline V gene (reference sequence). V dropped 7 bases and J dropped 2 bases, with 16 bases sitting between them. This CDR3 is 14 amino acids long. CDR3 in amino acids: CASRRGLLTDTQYF. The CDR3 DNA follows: TGTGCCTCCCGACGGGGGCTCCTCACAGATACGCAGTATTTT.

The CDR3 sequence is CASSTGIGTDTQYF. As DNA, the CDR3 is TGTGCCAGCTCAACAGGGATCGGTACAGATACGCAGTATTTT. This rearrangement joins TRBV25-1 to TRBJ2-3, with a weak D call TRBD1 (6 bases). With 8 bases removed from V and 3 bases from J, the gap between germline ends came to 15 bases. Germline V lookup: CDR1 MGHDK, CDR2 SYGVNS. The CDR3 sequence is 14 residues long.